These T cell receptor beta chains were read from a single sample in a study of blood T cell repertoires in COVID-19. The table came from immunoSEQ multiplex PCR; TCRdb's copy has only in-frame clones and leaves some out. The sample carries 200,000 to 250,000 clones, around 89% recorded once. Source material: peripheral blood. These receptors all stem from a woman in her twenties or thirties with COVID-19, enrolled during active disease. CDR3s include the opening cysteine and the closing phenylalanine or tryptophan. D genes are given only for firm matches. Clone size is stated in some rows and not others, as once, few, many or a class when expanded.

V	size	J	D	CDR3	DNA
TRBV5-1	-	TRBJ1-1	-	CASSGSGVYTEAFF	TGCGCCAGCAGCGGATCAGGGGTCTACACTGAAGCTTTCTTT
TRBV3-1/TRBV3-2	-	TRBJ1-2	-	CASSQSGGPTSYTF	TGTGCCAGCAGCCAAAGTGGGGGCCCCACGAGCTACACCTTC
TRBV5-1	-	TRBJ2-1	-	CASSLDVGARGVYEQFF	TGCGCCAGCAGCTTGGACGTGGGGGCCCGTGGAGTGTACGAGCAGTTCTTC
TRBV3-1/TRBV3-2	-	TRBJ1-2	-	CASSPPGVGDNYGYTF	TGTGCCAGCAGCCCCCCCGGGGTTGGTGATAACTATGGCTACACCTTC
TRBV11-2	-	TRBJ2-1	-	CASSLGASHNEQFF	TGTGCCAGCAGCTTAGGCGCTAGTCACAATGAGCAGTTCTTC
TRBV2	-	TRBJ2-1	-	CASTEGGYNEQFF	TGTGCCAGCACCGAGGGAGGCTACAATGAGCAGTTCTTC
TRBV10-3	once	TRBJ2-7	-	CAISRTGDTHSYEQYF	TGTGCCATCAGTAGAACAGGAGATACCCACTCCTACGAGCAGTACTTC
TRBV27	-	TRBJ1-4	-	CASSLRVGEKLFF	TGTGCCAGCAGTTTACGGGTCGGAGAAAAACTGTTTTTT
TRBV5-1	-	TRBJ2-2	-	CASSLGQGVTGELFF	TGCGCCAGCAGCTTGGGGCAGGGTGTGACCGGGGAGCTGTTTTTT
TRBV3-1/TRBV3-2	-	TRBJ2-3	-	CASSQVLLDTQYF	TGTGCCAGCAGCCAAGTTCTCCTAGATACGCAGTATTTT
TRBV28	-	TRBJ1-6	-	CASRLNFVPNSPLHF	TGTGCCAGCAGGCTAAACTTCGTCCCCAATTCACCCCTCCACTTT
TRBV3-1/TRBV3-2	-	TRBJ2-5	TRBD2	CASSQDQGLSSRETQYF	TGTGCCAGCAGCCAAGATCAGGGACTATCGTCCAGGGAGACCCAGTACTTC
TRBV19	-	TRBJ2-1	TRBD1	CASSLTGQQFF	TGTGCCAGTAGTCTGACAGGGCAGCAGTTCTTC
TRBV3-1/TRBV3-2	-	TRBJ2-7	TRBD2	CASSRLAEESYEQYF	TGTGCCAGCAGCCGACTAGCGGAGGAGTCCTACGAGCAGTACTTC
TRBV7-2	-	TRBJ2-7	-	CASSLTAGYEQYF	TGTGCCAGCAGCCTCACAGCGGGCTACGAGCAGTACTTC
TRBV19	-	TRBJ1-4	-	CASSVSNPATNEKLFF	TGTGCCAGTAGTGTATCAAACCCGGCAACTAATGAAAAACTGTTTTTT
TRBV6-5	-	TRBJ2-4	TRBD1	CASTPGQKNIQYF	TGTGCCAGCACTCCGGGACAGAAAAACATTCAGTACTTC
TRBV5-6	-	TRBJ2-1	TRBD2	CASSLPTSGSYNEQFF	TGTGCCAGCAGCTTGCCAACTAGCGGATCCTACAATGAGCAGTTCTTC
TRBV9	-	TRBJ2-1	-	CASSADNGGRFPNEQFF	TGTGCCAGCAGCGCCGATAACGGGGGGCGCTTCCCCAATGAGCAGTTCTTC
TRBV11-3	few	TRBJ2-2	-	CASSPRGAANTGELFF	TGTGCCAGCAGCCCCCGGGGGGCCGCGAACACCGGGGAGCTGTTTTTT
TRBV24-1	-	TRBJ2-3	-	CATSDSVSTDTQYF	TGTGCCACCAGTGATTCAGTAAGCACAGATACGCAGTATTTT
TRBV5-1	-	TRBJ1-2	TRBD1	CASSPGTGDVYGYTF	TGCGCCAGCAGCCCAGGGACAGGGGACGTCTATGGCTACACCTTC
TRBV24-1	-	TRBJ1-5	TRBD1	CATSDRTGRPHF	TGTGCCACCAGTGACCGGACAGGTCGCCCACATTTT
TRBV6-5	once	TRBJ1-1	-	CASTATRGNTEAFF	TGTGCCAGCACAGCGACCCGGGGAAACACTGAAGCTTTCTTT
TRBV7-2	-	TRBJ2-2	-	CASRISQGTGELFF	TGTGCCAGCCGTATTTCTCAGGGAACCGGGGAGCTGTTTTTT
TRBV6-5	-	TRBJ1-4	-	CATNHNEKLFF	TGTGCCACCAATCATAATGAAAAACTGTTTTTT
TRBV15	-	TRBJ2-7	TRBD2	CATSRDLAGGTTYYEQYF	TGTGCCACCAGCAGAGATCTAGCGGGGGGTACTACGTACTACGAGCAGTACTTC
TRBV28	-	TRBJ1-4	TRBD1	CASSRTGNLNEKLFF	TGTGCCAGCAGCCGGACAGGGAACCTTAATGAAAAACTGTTTTTT
TRBV19	-	TRBJ2-7	-	CASSFRTGTYEQYF	TGTGCCAGTAGTTTCAGGACTGGGACCTACGAGCAGTACTTC
TRBV9	-	TRBJ1-1	-	CASSRDPDTEAFF	TGTGCCAGCAGTCGGGATCCGGACACTGAAGCTTTCTTT
TRBV5-4	few	TRBJ2-3	TRBD1	CASSTRQGIWYF	TGTGCCAGCAGCACAAGACAGGGTATTTGGTATTTT
TRBV6-5	-	TRBJ2-3	-	CASRRGDTQYF	TGTGCCAGCAGGCGAGGAGATACGCAGTATTTT
TRBV2	-	TRBJ2-3	TRBD1	CASRPDRGFTDTQYF	TGTGCCAGCAGGCCAGACAGGGGGTTCACAGATACGCAGTATTTT
TRBV10-3	few	TRBJ1-1	TRBD1	CATIPGQGDNTEAFF	TGTGCCACCATTCCGGGACAGGGGGACAACACTGAAGCTTTCTTT
TRBV5-1	-	TRBJ1-1	TRBD1	CASSTGQGAWNTEAFF	TGCGCCAGCAGCACCGGACAGGGGGCTTGGAACACTGAAGCTTTCTTT
TRBV15	-	TRBJ2-7	TRBD1	CATSTGQGSGYEQYF	TGTGCCACCAGCACCGGACAGGGGTCTGGCTACGAGCAGTACTTC
TRBV19	-	TRBJ1-3	TRBD1	CASSSTGGFPISGNTIYF	TGTGCCAGTAGTTCTACAGGGGGCTTCCCGATCTCTGGAAACACCATATATTTT
TRBV4-1	-	TRBJ2-1	TRBD1	CASRGQGVDEQFF	TGCGCCAGCAGGGGACAGGGTGTTGATGAGCAGTTCTTC
TRBV6-5	-	TRBJ2-7	TRBD1	CASSYSRGTVTYEQYF	TGTGCCAGCAGTTACTCGAGAGGGACAGTAACCTACGAGCAGTACTTC
TRBV6-6	few	TRBJ1-2	-	CASSSQERGYTF	TGTGCCAGCAGTTCACAGGAACGAGGCTACACCTTC